A single sample gave rise to the 29 T cell receptor beta chains below, sequenced in a study of blood T cell repertoires in COVID-19. Generated by immunoSEQ multiplex PCR, the TCRdb table keeps only in-frame clones and is missing some. The data show a few hundred thousand clones, about four fifths seen once. Material for sequencing was PBMCs or T cells enriched from blood (not recorded which). Source of these receptors: a middle-aged woman who had recovered from COVID-19.

This clone appeared a single time. The chain joins TRBV6-2 or TRBV6-3 to TRBJ2-3; no clear D gene. Trimming stripped 2 bases from V and 6 bases from J, with 9 bases between. CDR1 MNHEY and CDR2 SVGEGT come from the germline V gene. The length of the CDR3 is 13 residues. DNA for the CDR3: TGTGCCAGCAGTTACGCTAGGCCGGATACGCAGTATTTT. Amino acids: CASSYARPDTQYF.

This chain uses TRBV7-3 with TRBJ2-1; 13 bases line up with TRBD2. The CDR3 has 17 amino acids. Germline V lookup: CDR1 SGHTA, CDR2 FQGTGA. Trimming removed 5 bases from V and 5 bases from J; junction bases left unmatched: 9. Here the CDR3 DNA reads TGTGCCAGCAGCCCAAGACTAGCGGGAGGCCCAAACAATGAGCAGTTCTTC. It encodes CASSPRLAGGPNNEQFF.

This chain uses TRBV27 with TRBJ2-7, with 8 positions matching TRBD1. The CDR3 has 15 residues. The germline gives CDR1 MNHEY, CDR2 SMNVEV (reference sequence). Unmatched junction bases numbered 8, after V lost 4 bases and J lost 3 bases. The CDR3 sequence: CASSSPGTGDYEQYF. CDR3 bases: TGTGCCAGCAGTTCCCCCGGGACAGGAGACTACGAGCAGTACTTC.

J is TRBJ1-1 and V is TRBV4-1, with TRBD1 as a possible D gene (6 bases). The length of the CDR3 is 19 residues. V was cut by 3 bases and J by 0 bases, with 23 bases left in between. Germline CDR1 MGHRA, CDR2 YSYEKL. CDR3 residues: CASSHPTGTPRLMNTEAFF. The CDR3 DNA sequence: TGCGCCAGCAGCCACCCAACCGGGACACCTAGGCTCATGAACACTGAAGCTTTCTTT.

This clone came up once. The V and J genes are TRBV4-2 and TRBJ2-3; D is perhaps TRBD2 (5 bases). The CDR3 is 16 residues long. Germline values: CDR1 LGHNA, CDR2 YNFKEQ. The V gene lost 0 bases and the J gene lost 1 base, with 11 bases spanning the gap. The CDR3 loop is CASSQDFTSGTDTQYF. CDR3 nucleotide sequence: TGTGCCAGCAGCCAAGATTTTACTAGTGGCACAGATACGCAGTATTTT.

The V gene is TRBV28, the J gene TRBJ1-1, with 9 positions matching TRBD1. V lost 8 bases, J lost 2 bases, and 9 bases stayed unmatched. Germline V gene data show CDR1 as MDHEN and CDR2 as SYDVKM. The CDR3 covers 15 residues. Here the CDR3 reads CASDPGTGINTEAFF. CDR3 bases: TGTGCCAGCGATCCCGGGACAGGGATAAACACTGAAGCTTTCTTT.

The gene calls are TRBV2 and TRBJ2-4, with 10 bases that match TRBD1. The J segment lost 1 base and the V segment lost 2 bases, leaving 5 bases of the junction unmatched. Germline V gene data show CDR1 as SNHLY and CDR2 as FYNNEI. CDR3 length: 17 residues. CDR3 nucleotides: TGTGCCAGCAGTGAAAGACAGGGGGCGGGGGCCAAAAACATTCAGTACTTC. Translation: CASSERQGAGAKNIQYF.

This chain links TRBV12-5 with TRBJ2-2; the D gene is possibly TRBD2 (5 bases). Trimming took off 1 base at V and 7 bases at J, with 7 bases between the two ends. Per the germline V gene, CDR1 is LGHNT and CDR2 is FRNRAP. The CDR3 contains 13 residues. The CDR3 DNA reads TGTGCTAGTGGTTTGGCCGACTACGGGGAGCTGTTTTTT. The encoded protein is CASGLADYGELFF.

J is TRBJ2-1 and V is TRBV18; D is unclear. CDR1 KGHSH and CDR2 LQKENI come from the germline V gene. There are 16 residues in the CDR3. V lost 0 bases and J 6 bases, leaving 15 bases between the germline ends. The CDR3 bases are TGTGCCAGCTCACCACCGGGTTCCGCGGTAGCCAATGAGCAGTTCTTC. Its protein is CASSPPGSAVANEQFF.

The chain employs TRBV27 and TRBJ1-2; D perhaps matches TRBD1 (5 bases). The germline V gene encodes CDR1 MNHEY and CDR2 SMNVEV (reference sequence). V was cut by 2 bases and J by 1 base, with 8 bases left in between. The CDR3 covers 14 residues. CDR3 loop: CASSLEGLNYGYTF. Here the CDR3 DNA reads TGTGCCAGCAGTTTAGAGGGACTTAACTATGGCTACACCTTC.

The chain combines TRBV21-1 with TRBJ1-4; the D call in the table, TRBD1, was not verified against the DNA. TRBV21-1 is noted as a pseudogene. The CDR3 sequence is 14 residues long. DNA for the CDR3: TGTGCCAGCATCTCCAGGGGTGACAATGAAAAACTGTTTTTT. Protein: CASISRGDNEKLFF.

This rearrangement joins TRBV6-2 or TRBV6-3 to TRBJ2-5; no clear D. Germline assignment: CDR1 MNHEY and CDR2 SVGEGT. Deletions cut 1 base from V and 2 bases from J, with 11 bases between. This CDR3 has 15 residues. CDR3 region: CASSYFAEPQETQYF. In nucleotides, the CDR3 is TGTGCCAGCAGTTACTTTGCGGAACCTCAAGAGACCCAGTACTTC.

This chain links TRBV29-1 with TRBJ1-2, with a tentative D call TRBD1 (6 bases). CDR1 SQVTM and CDR2 ANQGSEA come from the germline V gene. This CDR3 is built from 10 residues. V lost 4 bases to trimming and J lost 6 bases, with 6 bases between them. CDR3 region: CSVGTDGYTF. The CDR3 DNA sequence: TGCAGCGTTGGGACAGATGGCTACACCTTC.

This clone was counted a few times. V and J are TRBV3-1 (or the pseudogene TRBV3-2) and TRBJ1-2; D gene uncertain. CDR1 LGHDT and CDR2 YNNKEL come from the germline V gene (reference sequence). The CDR3 length is 11 residues. V lost 5 bases and J lost 6, with 7 bases in between. CDR3 region: CASSKRDGYTF. The CDR3 DNA reads as TGTGCCAGCAGCAAGAGGGATGGCTACACCTTC.

This chain links TRBV19 with TRBJ1-1, with 8 bases lining up with TRBD1. CDR1 LNHDA and CDR2 SQIVND come from the germline V gene (reference sequence). V was pared by 0 bases and J by 7 bases, with 7 bases of the junction left unmatched. The CDR3 consists of 15 residues. CDR3 residues: CASSIDRGPPNEAFF. In nucleotides, the CDR3 is TGTGCCAGTAGTATAGACAGGGGGCCTCCCAATGAAGCTTTCTTT.

The rearrangement joins TRBV30 to TRBJ2-5, with 7 bases identical to TRBD1. Germline V gene data show CDR1 as GTSNPN and CDR2 as SVGIG (reference sequence). This CDR3 comprises 13 residues. V dropped 3 bases and J dropped 2; count of bases not matched to a gene: 3. The CDR3: CAWRRGQQETQYF. CDR3 DNA: TGTGCCTGGAGGAGGGGGCAACAAGAGACCCAGTACTTC.

The rearrangement links TRBV7-3 to TRBJ2-3; TRBD2 might be the D (5 bases). CDR1 is SGHTA, CDR2 FQGTGA, per germline. The V end was cut by 5 bases, the J end by 0 bases, with 15 bases between. The CDR3 totals 16 residues. The CDR3 DNA reads as TGTGCCAGCAGCCAAATGCCCGGAGGCAGCACAGATACGCAGTATTTT. This codes for CASSQMPGGSTDTQYF.

The rearrangement links TRBV4-3 to TRBJ2-2, with D possibly being TRBD1 (5 bases). Trimming cost V 0 bases and J 1 base, with 12 bases left between them. CDR3 length: 17 amino acids. Per the germline V gene, CDR1 is LGHNA and CDR2 is YSLEER. This chain's CDR3 is CASSQDLIRGNTGELFF. Here the CDR3 DNA reads TGCGCCAGCAGCCAAGATCTAATAAGGGGGAACACCGGGGAGCTGTTTTTT.

The genes are TRBV4-1 and TRBJ2-3; D call uncertain. The CDR3 contains 15 residues. V lost 1 base, J lost 2 bases, and 10 bases lay in between. The germline V gene has CDR1 MGHRA and CDR2 YSYEKL. The CDR3 sequence is CASSQAWRLTDTQYF. Here the CDR3 DNA reads TGCGCCAGCAGCCAAGCTTGGCGGCTCACAGATACGCAGTATTTT.

This clone was detected a few times. The chain couples TRBV5-6 to TRBJ1-5; TRBD1 is a possible D gene (5 bases). Trimming cost V 3 bases and J 2 bases, with 9 bases left between them. In germline, CDR1 is SGHDT, CDR2 YYEEEE. The CDR3 spans 14 residues. CDR3 loop: CASSYRGGNQPQHF. The DNA of the CDR3 is TGTGCCAGCAGCTATAGGGGCGGCAATCAGCCCCAGCATTTT.

This chain links TRBV30 with TRBJ1-4; D unclear. V dropped 0 bases and J dropped 1 base, with 9 bases sitting between them. This CDR3 has 15 residues. Germline V gene data show CDR1 as GTSNPN and CDR2 as SVGIG (reference sequence). The CDR3 nucleotides read TGTGCCTGGAGTGTACGGGTCCAAACTAATGAAAAACTGTTTTTT. Translated, it gives CAWSVRVQTNEKLFF.

The chain is built from TRBV9 and TRBJ2-5; 8 positions match TRBD1. Germline V gives CDR1 SGDLS, CDR2 YYNGEE. The ends lost 4 bases at V and 4 bases at J; junction bases unmatched: 9. This CDR3 comprises 15 residues. The CDR3 protein is CASSPGQGSPETQYF. The CDR3 DNA is TGTGCCAGCAGCCCCGGACAGGGATCCCCAGAGACCCAGTACTTC.

This chain connects TRBV11-3 to TRBJ2-7; a weak D match, TRBD2 (5 bases). The germline V and J ends were trimmed by 3 bases and 4 bases, with 22 bases remaining between them. Germline CDR1 reads SGHNT; CDR2 reads YENEEA. This CDR3 has 17 amino acids. The CDR3 spells CASSLFMRSREAYEQYV. The CDR3 DNA follows: TGTGCCAGCAGCTTGTTCATGAGGTCTCGGGAAGCTTACGAGCAGTACGTC.

V usage is TRBV5-1 and J usage is TRBJ1-1; 7 nucleotides match TRBD1. This CDR3 region has 17 residues. The J segment lost 3 bases and the V segment lost 0 bases, leaving 11 bases of the junction unmatched. From germline, CDR1 is SGHRS and CDR2 YFSETQ. The CDR3 DNA reads as TGCGCCAGCAGCTTGGCCCTCTTTAGACAGGGTTACACTGAAGCTTTCTTT. Encoded protein: CASSLALFRQGYTEAFF.

The V and J genes are TRBV5-6 and TRBJ2-4, with 14 bases aligning to TRBD2. With 1 base clipped from V and 3 bases from J, the junction kept 6 bases outside the gene matches. CDR1 and CDR2 (germline): SGHDT, YYEEEE. This CDR3 is built from 18 residues. The DNA for the CDR3 is TGTGCCAGCAGCTTGCAGGGACTAGCGGGAGTCAGCAAAAACATTCAGTACTTC. This sequence encodes CASSLQGLAGVSKNIQYF.

The V and J genes are TRBV6-1 and TRBJ2-5, with D possibly TRBD2 on 5 matching bases. Germline V lookup: CDR1 MNHNS, CDR2 SASEGT. V was trimmed by 6 bases and J by 2 bases, leaving 16 bases between them. The CDR3 is made up of 15 amino acids. CDR3 region: CASSRLSAVQETQYF. The CDR3 nucleotides read TGTGCCAGCAGCCGACTATCCGCGGTACAAGAGACCCAGTACTTC.

The chain couples TRBV18 to TRBJ2-3, with 7 nucleotides matching TRBD2. The V gene's germline CDR1 is KGHSH and CDR2 LQKENI. Trimming cost V 4 bases and J 1 base; bases outside gene matches: 5. The CDR3 extends over 15 amino acids. The CDR3 sequence: CASSLSSGGTDTQYF. CDR3 bases: TGTGCCAGCTCACTTTCTAGCGGAGGCACAGATACGCAGTATTTT.

The chain joins TRBV7-9 to TRBJ1-2; 8 nucleotides match TRBD1. The junction had 6 bases not matched to a gene; V was cut back by 5 bases and J by 7 bases. Per the germline V gene, CDR1 is SEHNR and CDR2 is FQNEAQ (reference sequence). The CDR3 is made up of 13 amino acids. CDR3 in amino acids: CASSPSGGSGYTF. The CDR3 coding sequence is TGTGCCAGCAGCCCCTCAGGGGGCAGTGGCTACACCTTC.

Of note for this clone: Its ends do not fully match the called genes, so a read error is possible. The V gene is TRBV7-2, the J gene TRBJ2-5; tentatively, D is TRBD2 (7 bases). The CDR3 is made up of 15 amino acids. The V gene's germline CDR1 is SGHTA and CDR2 FQGNSA. DNA for the CDR3: TGTGCCAGCAGCTTAGAGGGGGGGCGCCGAGAGAACCAGTACTTC. Translating it yields CASSLEGGRRENQYF.